The present entry profiles one T cell receptor (beta chain) with its context. This specimen comes from a study of T-cell reconstitution after alpha-beta-depleted transplantation in children. It was with unique molecular identifiers that the TCRbeta library was prepared. In TCRdb, the PCR reads were re-called with MiXCR into one record per CDR3 protein. The repertoire holds around 500,000 distinct CDR3 sequences, with around 12% as singletons. Germline V gene sequence: CDR1 SNHLY, CDR2 FYNNEI. CDR3 size: 15 residues. Deletions cut 0 bases from V and 4 bases from J, with 9 bases between. The chain has TRBV2 and TRBJ2-2; D is unresolved. The sequences come from PBMCs from the stem cell graft donor, collected from the stem cell graft. The source is a human donor who donated a stem cell graft to a child with combined immunodeficiency. The CDR3 bases are TGTGCCAGCAGTGAAGCGCTTGGGCCCACCGGGGAGCTGTTTTTT. It codes for CASSEALGPTGELFF.